The source of this TCR beta chain is a study of blood T cell repertoires in COVID-19. Study as a whole: Sources were T cells, B-cell-depleted T cells, or PBMCs; the material itself was cDNA or gDNA.

All recovered Cohort 3 donors got two negative PCRs, got clearance, or saw symptom resolution. As originally analysed: Amplifying reference gene primers gave estimates of nucleated cell counts. The protocol was immunoSEQ multiplex PCR, while the TCRdb copy is restricted to in-frame clones and leaves out a portion. D and trimming were read from the DNA, whereas the V and J calls and clone size are those reported in that table. The table has 110,000 to 150,000 clones, around 87% seen once; the top ten hold roughly 12%. The ends were cut back, 5 bases at V and 4 bases at J, with 9 bases in the middle. The CDR3 is made up of 13 amino acids. Germline-derived CDR1 and CDR2 are MNHEY and SMNVEV (reference sequence).

The receptor was derived from a man aged 60-69 years who had recovered from COVID-19. V is TRBV27 and J is TRBJ2-1; D is unresolved. Sequencing used PBMCs or T cells enriched from blood (not recorded which). CDR3 bases: TGTGCCAGCAGTCCCACGGTTTACAATGAGCAGTTCTTC. Protein: CASSPTVYNEQFF.